These 19 T cell receptor beta chains were all obtained from the same sample, sequenced in a study of beta chain features in type 1 diabetes (dated by TCRdb to 2016 to 2019). Library preparation used the immunoSEQ multiplex PCR assay. The entire isolated RNA was reverse transcribed using the High Capacity cDNA Reverse Transcription Kit, and thus expressed TCRB transcripts were sequenced. In its TCRdb copy, this immuneACCESS table keeps in-frame sequences only and misses some clones. Where compared with another copy, unresolved V genes explain less than half of these, and the others have no known cause. This sample is represented by 810,000 or so clones; 15% to 20% of them were singletons. The ten largest clones add up to 0.023% of the sample. The sample was naive CD4+ T cells from blood. The cell subset or site label for this specimen denotes: true naive CD4+ T cells. The receptor set was obtained from a woman under 30 in good health.

In its sample, this clone was seen a few times. The chain has TRBV29-1 and TRBJ2-3, with 11 bases lining up with TRBD2. Germline V lookup: CDR1 SQVTM, CDR2 ANQGSEA. The CDR3 consists of 15 residues. V gave up 6 bases and J gave up 3 bases; unmatched junction bases: 8. The CDR3 region is CSVVLAGGATDTQYF. CDR3 DNA: TGCAGCGTGGTCCTAGCGGGAGGCGCGACAGATACGCAGTATTTT.

This chain connects TRBV6-6 to TRBJ2-7, with 12 bases aligning to TRBD2. Per the germline V gene, CDR1 is MNHNY and CDR2 is SVGAGI (reference sequence). The CDR3 has 15 amino acids. The ends lost 4 bases at V and 2 bases at J; junction bases unmatched: 3. Here the CDR3 reads CASSSTSGSAYEQYF. The CDR3 nucleotides are TGTGCCAGCAGTTCGACTAGCGGGAGCGCCTACGAGCAGTACTTC.

On this clone itself: Other DNA sequences in the same sample also yield this CDR3. J is TRBJ1-1 and V is TRBV9, with no clear D. The CDR3 spans 13 residues. Germline CDR1 reads SGDLS; CDR2 reads YYNGEE. V gave up 2 bases and J gave up 2 bases, with 7 bases separating them. CDR3: CASSVGSNTEAFF. The CDR3 region has the DNA TGTGCCAGCAGCGTCGGCAGTAACACTGAAGCTTTCTTT.

This clone was seen a handful of times. This rearrangement joins TRBV28 to TRBJ2-4; D gene ambiguous. Trimming took 0 bases from V and 0 from J, leaving 9 bases between them. Looked up from germline, CDR1 is MDHEN and CDR2 is SYDVKM. CDR3 length equals 16 residues. In DNA form, the CDR3 reads TGTGCCAGCAGTTTATGGCAGACACTAGCCAAAAACATTCAGTACTTC. As protein: CASSLWQTLAKNIQYF. Full variable domain (missing parts from reference TRBV28 and TRBJ2-4): DVKVTQSSRYLVKRTGEKVFLECVQDMDHENMFWYRQDPGLGLRLIYFSYDVKMKEKGDIPEGYSVSREKKERFSLILESASTNQTSMYLCASSLWQTLAKNIQYFGAGTRLSVL.

This clone occurred a few times. The chain recombines TRBV15 with TRBJ2-3; 7 bases align to TRBD2. The trim removed 2 bases at V and 4 bases at J, leaving 9 bases unmatched. This CDR3 region has 16 residues. Germline assignment: CDR1 LNHNV and CDR2 YYDKDF (reference sequence). The CDR3 DNA sequence: TGTGCCACCAGCAGACTAGCGGAGGGGATTCCAGATACGCAGTATTTT. Its protein product is CATSRLAEGIPDTQYF.

The chain is built from TRBV6-5 and TRBJ2-5; unclear D gene. The V and J ends lost 0 bases and 5 bases respectively, with 16 bases between them. This CDR3 contains 16 residues. Germline V gives CDR1 MNHEY, CDR2 SVGAGI. DNA of the CDR3: TGTGCCAGCAGTTACTCCCCGGGCCCACTCGGGGAGACCCAGTACTTC. This codes for CASSYSPGPLGETQYF.

This clone was found a few times. The CDR3 sequence is CASSVRAGEKQYF. Written as DNA, the CDR3 is TGTGCCAGCAGCGTCCGAGCGGGAGAAAAGCAGTACTTC. The chain recombines TRBV9 with TRBJ2-7; 8 bases line up with TRBD2. Germline V gives CDR1 SGDLS, CDR2 YYNGEE. V was pared by 2 bases and J by 8 bases, with 6 bases of the junction left unmatched. The CDR3 extends over 13 amino acids. Filled out from reference TRBV9 and TRBJ2-7, the complete variable domain reads DSGVTQTPKHLITATGQRVTLRCSPRSGDLSVYWYQQSLDQGLQFLIQYYNGEERAKGNILERFSAQQFPDLHSELNLSSLELGDSALYFCASSVRAGEKQYFGPGTRLTVT.

The CDR3: CASSLKSPWARSEQYF. DNA for the CDR3: TGTGCCAGCAGCTTAAAATCTCCGTGGGCTAGGTCCGAGCAGTACTTC. The chain has TRBV7-8 and TRBJ2-7; D gene unclear. Germline V gene data show CDR1 as SGHVS and CDR2 as FQNEAQ. Trimming took off 2 bases at V and 6 bases at J, with 20 bases between the two ends. The CDR3 is 16 residues long.

This clone was observed a few times. The chain employs TRBV11-2 and TRBJ2-3; D unclear. The V and J ends lost 3 bases and 0 bases respectively, with 16 bases between them. Germline V CDR1 and CDR2: SGHAT, FQNNGV. CDR3 length equals 17 residues. The CDR3 region has the DNA TGTGCCAGCAGCTTGACCTCTAGATCCTTTAGCACAGATACGCAGTATTTT. Its translation: CASSLTSRSFSTDTQYF.

This clone was observed a few times. The CDR3 DNA is TGCGCCAGCAGCTTAACTTTGGGCGGGAACGCAGATACGCAGTATTTT. It is translated as CASSLTLGGNADTQYF. The chain is built from TRBV5-1 and TRBJ2-3, with TRBD2 as a possible D gene (6 bases). Germline CDR1 and CDR2: SGHRS and YFSETQ. V was trimmed by 2 bases and J by 4 bases, leaving 17 bases between them. This CDR3 is built from 16 residues.

This clone came up a few times. The chain combines TRBV5-5 with TRBJ2-1; 11 bases are shared with TRBD1. The junction had 3 bases not matched to a gene; V was cut back by 4 bases and J by 6 bases. This CDR3 is built from 14 residues. The germline V gene has CDR1 SGHKS and CDR2 YYEKEE (reference sequence). CDR3 region: CASSQGTGGNEQFF. Written as DNA, the CDR3 is TGTGCCAGCAGCCAAGGGACAGGGGGCAATGAGCAGTTCTTC.

The chain uses TRBV6-5 and TRBJ2-3; D is possibly TRBD1 or TRBD2 (5 bases each). V gave up 2 bases and J gave up 4 bases, with 16 bases separating them. Per germline, CDR1 MNHEY and CDR2 SVGAGI. CDR3 size: 16 residues. The CDR3 DNA follows: TGTGCCAGCAGTTACGGGCAGGGTTCCGGGGCAGATACGCAGTATTTT. Translation: CASSYGQGSGADTQYF.

J is TRBJ2-2 and V is TRBV5-1; D not certain. Trimming took off 0 bases at V and 5 bases at J, with 8 bases between the two ends. The germline V gene encodes CDR1 SGHRS and CDR2 YFSETQ. CDR3 length: 14 amino acids. CDR3 loop: CASSLATETGELFF. CDR3 bases: TGCGCCAGCAGCTTGGCTACGGAGACCGGGGAGCTGTTTTTT.

The V call is TRBV10-2, the J call TRBJ2-5; possibly TRBD1 for D (6 bases). Germline-derived CDR1 and CDR2 are WSHSY and SAAADI. This CDR3 spans 13 amino acids. V was trimmed by 7 bases and J by 2 bases, leaving 11 bases between them. The CDR3 loop reads CASNGQWQETQYF. The CDR3 nucleotides are TGCGCCAGCAATGGACAGTGGCAAGAGACCCAGTACTTC.

This clone appeared a few times. The chain carries TRBV10-3 and TRBJ2-1, with D unclear. V lost 4 bases and J lost 4, with 17 bases in between. This CDR3 has 16 residues. The germline V gene has CDR1 ENHRY and CDR2 SYGVKD. The CDR3 spells CAISGSRGPLYNEQFF. Written as DNA, the CDR3 is TGTGCCATCAGTGGGTCGCGAGGACCATTATACAATGAGCAGTTCTTC.

The V and J genes are TRBV6-5 and TRBJ1-5; the D gene is possibly TRBD1 (6 bases). Germline CDR1 reads MNHEY; CDR2 reads SVGAGI. The CDR3 spans 14 residues. V shed 7 bases and J shed 3 bases, with 13 bases lying between them. DNA for the CDR3: TGTGCCAGCATCCAGGACAGCAACAATCAGCCCCAGCATTTT. It codes for CASIQDSNNQPQHF.

Worth noting for this clone: This CDR3 is also generated by other DNA sequences in the sample. The V call is TRBV20-1, the J call TRBJ1-1; TRBD1 agrees at 7 bases. This CDR3 region has 11 residues. V shed 5 bases, J shed 5 bases, and the junction held 2 bases outside the gene matches. Germline loops: CDR1 DFQATT, CDR2 SNEGSKA (reference sequence). The CDR3 DNA reads TGCAGTGCTCCCAGGGGGACTGAAGCTTTCTTT. Protein product: CSAPRGTEAFF.

This clone has more than one count but fewer than ten. The chain joins TRBV6-1 to TRBJ2-5, with 12 nucleotides matching TRBD2. CDR3 length: 15 residues. CDR1 is MNHNS and CDR2 is SASEGT in the germline V gene. Trimming at V came to 4 bases and at J to 2 bases, leaving 2 bases not matched to a gene. The CDR3 protein is CASSAGTSGQETQYF. CDR3 in DNA: TGTGCCAGCAGTGCAGGGACTAGCGGGCAAGAGACCCAGTACTTC.

This clone was counted between two and nine times. The rearrangement links TRBV9 to TRBJ2-7, with D possibly called TRBD1 or TRBD2 (6 bases each). The length of the CDR3 is 13 residues. Trimming pared 5 bases from V and 7 bases from J, leaving 16 bases between. Germline values: CDR1 SGDLS, CDR2 YYNGEE. DNA of the CDR3: TGTGCCAGCAGTACAGTGGGGGGCCGGGAGCAGTACTTC. Residues: CASSTVGGREQYF. Combining the CDR3 with reference TRBV9 and TRBJ2-7 gives the whole variable domain DSGVTQTPKHLITATGQRVTLRCSPRSGDLSVYWYQQSLDQGLQFLIQYYNGEERAKGNILERFSAQQFPDLHSELNLSSLELGDSALYFCASSTVGGREQYFGPGTRLTVT.